Below, 22 T cell receptor beta chains from the same sample are listed, as sequenced in a study of circulating CD8 cells and anti-PD-1 response in melanoma. Live CD3+CD8+TCRalphabeta+ cells were sorted into four subsets by PD-1 and/or TIGIT. Using approximately 15 ng of total RNA, TCR libraries were made with the QIAseq Immune Repertoire TCR panel. MiXCR, run by TCRdb on the reads, gives a single entry per CDR3 protein. The sample carries 1,000 or so distinct CDR3 sequences, about 7.3% recorded once. The sample consisted of CD8+ T cells from PBMCs, taken at baseline or after one month of anti-PD-1 therapy (not recorded which). Source of these receptors: a human donor with melanoma.

As concerns this clonotype: This may come from a read error, since a much larger clone is one base off. The V gene is TRBV19, the J gene TRBJ2-1; maybe TRBD2 (6 bases). Trimming shortened V by 6 bases and J by 4 bases, and 16 bases separated the two germline ends. The CDR3 sequence is 15 residues long. In germline, CDR1 is LNHDA, CDR2 SQIVND (reference sequence). CDR3 residues: CASRIFGRTYNEQFF. In nucleotides, the CDR3 is TGTGCCAGTAGAATTTTCGGGAGAACGTACAATGAGCAGTTCTTC.

The chain has TRBV28 and TRBJ2-2; D is perhaps TRBD1 or TRBD2 (5 bases each). Per germline, CDR1 MDHEN and CDR2 SYDVKM. The V and J ends lost 2 bases and 6 bases respectively, with 13 bases between them. The CDR3 is 15 residues long. This CDR3 is CASSLQGARSGELFF. Written as DNA, the CDR3 is TGTGCCAGCAGTTTACAGGGAGCGAGGTCCGGGGAGCTGTTTTTT.

Within the sample, this clonotype is medium-sized. The chain links TRBV9 to TRBJ2-7; a weak D match, TRBD1 (6 bases). The CDR3 contains 15 residues. Germline CDR1 SGDLS, CDR2 YYNGEE. The germline V and J ends were trimmed by 0 bases and 7 bases, with 17 bases remaining between them. This CDR3 reads CASSVDQGRFGEQYF. Here the CDR3 DNA reads TGTGCCAGCAGCGTAGACCAGGGGCGATTTGGGGAGCAGTACTTC.

This clonotype is deemed large. The chain has TRBV2 and TRBJ2-2; D is unresolved. From germline, CDR1 is SNHLY and CDR2 FYNNEI. This CDR3 contains 13 residues. The V and J ends lost 3 bases and 7 bases respectively, with 9 bases between them. The CDR3 nucleotides are TGTGCCAGCAGTGACAGCCTTGTCGGGGAGCTGTTTTTT. Protein product: CASSDSLVGELFF.

This clonotype is termed medium-sized (0.01 to 0.1%). Mismatch with germline at one junction end may stem from a read error. The chain combines TRBV19 with TRBJ2-1; D possibly corresponds to TRBD1 (6 bases). This CDR3 is 15 amino acids long. From germline, CDR1 is LNHDA and CDR2 SQIVND (reference sequence). Here the CDR3 reads CASSIDRSSYNEQFF. CDR3 bases: TGTGCCAGTAGCATAGACAGGAGCTCCTACAATGAGCAGTTCTTC. The whole variable domain, filled in from reference TRBV19 and TRBJ2-1, reads DGGITQSPKYLFRKEGQNVTLSCEQNLNHDAMYWYRQDPGQGLRLIYYSQIVNDFQKGDIAEGYSVSREKKESFPLTVTSAQKNPTAFYLCASSIDRSSYNEQFFGPGTRLTVL.

In its sample, this clonotype is medium-sized. The chain employs TRBV15 and TRBJ1-2, with D perhaps TRBD1 (6 bases). The CDR3 is 14 residues long. The V and J ends lost 0 bases and 2 bases respectively, with 7 bases between them. Germline V gives CDR1 LNHNV, CDR2 YYDKDF (reference sequence). This CDR3 is CATSRDGTNYGYTF. The CDR3 coding sequence is TGTGCCACCAGCAGAGATGGGACAAACTATGGCTACACCTTC.

By share of the sample, this clonotype is large. The V call is TRBV27, the J call TRBJ2-3; D tentatively fits TRBD1 or TRBD2 (5 bases each). This CDR3 has 16 amino acids. Germline V CDR1 and CDR2: MNHEY, SMNVEV (reference sequence). V dropped 0 bases and J dropped 3 bases, with 13 bases sitting between them. The CDR3 region has the DNA TGTGCCAGCAGTTTATCGGGGGAAAAGGAGACAGATACGCAGTATTTT. Its protein product is CASSLSGEKETDTQYF.

In its sample, this clonotype is medium-sized. At one of its ends the junction is not consistent with the germline gene, which may arise from a read error. V usage is TRBV28 and J usage is TRBJ2-1, with 7 bases aligning to TRBD1. The germline CDR1 and CDR2 sequences are MDHEN and SYDVKM. The CDR3 contains 14 residues. In nucleotides, the CDR3 is TGTGTCAGCAGTTCAAACAGGGGAATAGTCGAGCAGTTCTTC. It encodes CVSSSNRGIVEQFF.

Sample share makes this clonotype large. The genes are TRBV24-1 and TRBJ2-5; 16 bases align to TRBD2. V was pared by 3 bases and J by 0 bases, with 6 bases of the junction left unmatched. This CDR3 is 19 amino acids long. Germline V CDR1 and CDR2: KGHDR, SFDVKD. The CDR3 spells CATSDATGTSGRDQETQYF. CDR3 nucleotides: TGTGCCACCAGTGATGCTACCGGGACTAGCGGGAGGGACCAAGAGACCCAGTACTTC.

By its share, this clonotype is large. V is TRBV19 and J is TRBJ1-1; D unclear. Trimming shortened V by 4 bases and J by 1 base, and 7 bases separated the two germline ends. CDR1 is LNHDA and CDR2 is SQIVND in the germline V gene (reference sequence). The CDR3 consists of 13 residues. The CDR3 sequence is CASSNRPNTEAFF. The CDR3 bases are TGTGCCAGTAGTAACAGACCGAACACTGAAGCTTTCTTT.

The V gene is TRBV19, the J gene TRBJ2-1, with D perhaps matching TRBD2 (6 bases). Per germline, CDR1 LNHDA and CDR2 SQIVND (reference sequence). The CDR3 spans 12 residues. Trimming took 6 bases from V and 4 from J, leaving 7 bases between them. Written as DNA, the CDR3 is TGTGCCAGTAGCGGGAGTTACAATGAGCAGTTCTTC. Its protein product is CASSGSYNEQFF.

This clonotype rates as large (0.1 to 1%). The chain links TRBV28 to TRBJ1-5; tentative D call: TRBD1 (5 bases). Trimming removed 3 bases from V and 4 bases from J, with 10 bases in between. CDR3 length: 14 amino acids. CDR1 MDHEN and CDR2 SYDVKM come from the germline V gene. CDR3 residues: CASSFYKGNQPQHF. The CDR3 DNA is TGTGCCAGCAGTTTTTACAAGGGGAATCAGCCCCAGCATTTT.

This clonotype came up a few times. This sequence joins TRBV19 and TRBJ1-2; no definite D call. The germline V and J ends were trimmed by 8 bases and 8 bases, with 15 bases remaining between them. The germline V gene has CDR1 LNHDA and CDR2 SQIVND (reference sequence). The CDR3 has 12 residues. The CDR3 sequence is CASEGTPGGYTF. The DNA of the CDR3 is TGTGCCAGTGAAGGCACACCCGGCGGCTACACCTTC.

This clonotype ranks as large (0.1 to 1%). J is TRBJ2-1 and V is TRBV19; 7 bases align to TRBD2. This CDR3 is built from 13 residues. The germline CDR1 and CDR2 sequences are LNHDA and SQIVND (reference sequence). The V segment lost 4 bases and the J segment 7 bases; nucleotides outside the gene matches: 4. The CDR3 sequence: CASSTRGGNEQFF. CDR3 DNA: TGTGCCAGTAGTACCCGGGGAGGGAATGAGCAGTTCTTC.

This clonotype has only a few counts. A clone one base away is much larger, so this may be a read error. The V gene is TRBV25-1, the J gene TRBJ2-7; TRBD1 aligns across 9 bases. The length of the CDR3 is 12 residues. CDR1 is MGHDK, CDR2 SYGVNS, per germline. CDR3 sequence: CAGSWDRDEQYF. CDR3 DNA sequence: TGTGCCGGCAGTTGGGACAGGGACGAGCAGTACTTC.

This clonotype is medium-sized in the sample. The CDR3 coding sequence is TGTGCCAGCAGTTTCGAGGTCAGGGGGACCCAGTACTTC. Protein: CASSFEVRGTQYF. This chain links TRBV28 with TRBJ2-5; weak D call: TRBD1 (6 bases). Germline-derived CDR1 and CDR2 are MDHEN and SYDVKM. Trimming removed 3 bases from V and 7 bases from J, with 12 bases in between. This CDR3 comprises 13 residues. Looking up the rest from reference TRBV28 and TRBJ2-5 gives the full variable domain: DVKVTQSSRYLVKRTGEKVFLECVQDMDHENMFWYRQDPGLGLRLIYFSYDVKMKEKGDIPEGYSVSREKKERFSLILESASTNQTSMYLCASSFEVRGTQYFGPGTRLLVL.

This clonotype appeared a few times. V and J are TRBV19 and TRBJ2-7, with D uncertain. CDR1 and CDR2 from the germline V gene are LNHDA and SQIVND (reference sequence). Trimming cost V 6 bases and J 6 bases, with 15 bases left between them. The CDR3 runs 13 residues. Written as DNA, the CDR3 is TGTGCCAGTAGCCTCGGATTATCGGCCGAGCAGTACTTC. This gives the protein CASSLGLSAEQYF.

This clonotype is deemed large. The rearrangement links TRBV7-8 to TRBJ1-2, with 8 positions matching TRBD1. The CDR3 contains 15 residues. V lost 2 bases, J lost 7 bases, and 9 bases stayed unmatched. Looked up from germline, CDR1 is SGHVS and CDR2 is FQNEAQ. CDR3 region: CASSLREDRDAGYTF. The CDR3 bases are TGTGCCAGCAGCTTAAGGGAGGACAGGGATGCTGGCTACACCTTC.

A few counts support this clonotype. The chain couples TRBV6-4 to TRBJ2-3, with TRBD2 matching 9 bases. CDR1 and CDR2 (germline): MRHNA, SNTAGT. The V gene end was trimmed by 5 bases and the J gene end by 0 bases; junction bases not matched to a gene: 0. This CDR3 contains 14 residues. The CDR3 protein is CASSTSGSTDTQYF. The CDR3 DNA reads as TGTGCCAGCAGTACTAGCGGGAGCACAGATACGCAGTATTTT.

This clonotype is large within its sample. The chain combines TRBV28 with TRBJ1-2; a possible D gene is TRBD1 (6 bases). Germline V lookup: CDR1 MDHEN, CDR2 SYDVKM. The CDR3 extends over 16 amino acids. Trimming left V 4 bases short and J 3 bases short, with 18 bases between. In DNA form, the CDR3 reads TGTGCCAGCAGTTCCGCACCAGGGGCTGTTTACTATGGCTACACCTTC. It yields the protein CASSSAPGAVYYGYTF.

By its share, this clonotype is medium-sized. This chain joins TRBV19 and TRBJ1-5; no clear D gene. Germline V lookup: CDR1 LNHDA, CDR2 SQIVND (reference sequence). Trimming stripped 3 bases from V and 9 bases from J, with 15 bases between. The CDR3 is 14 residues long. CDR3 DNA: TGTGCCAGTAGTATGGACTGGCCGTATGGGCCCCAGCATTTT. This codes for CASSMDWPYGPQHF. Full variable domain (outside the CDR3, taken from reference TRBV19 and TRBJ1-5): DGGITQSPKYLFRKEGQNVTLSCEQNLNHDAMYWYRQDPGQGLRLIYYSQIVNDFQKGDIAEGYSVSREKKESFPLTVTSAQKNPTAFYLCASSMDWPYGPQHFGDGTRLSIL.

This clonotype rates as medium-sized (0.01 to 0.1%). The chain uses TRBV28 and TRBJ2-7; TRBD2 aligns across 9 bases. The CDR3 contains 12 residues. V lost 5 bases, J lost 6 bases, and 2 bases stayed unmatched. Germline values: CDR1 MDHEN, CDR2 SYDVKM. CDR3 amino acids: CASSGTSFEQYF. CDR3 DNA sequence: TGTGCCAGCAGTGGGACTAGCTTCGAGCAGTACTTC.